This T cell receptor beta chain is drawn from a study of blood T cells in healthy people across ages (dated by TCRdb to 2014 to 2015). For the study in its entirety: In model experiments, template switching captured roughly one uniquely barcoded TCR beta cDNA molecule for every two T cells. Using the same blood draw, the study looked at two additional independent replicas of 1 million unique cDNA reads for two donors, one aged 18 to 30 and the other aged 80 or older. Age-related changes in TCR beta repertoire diversity were measured in the study by deep sequencing normalized with unique cDNA molecular identifiers. The donors were divided into four age groups: young (average around 16 years), middle-aged (about 40), aged (about 60) and long-lived (about 80).

Including the terminal cysteine and phenylalanine, the CDR3 comprises 13 residues. The retained sequence is limited to the CDR3, 39 bases, with the frame set at the first base. CDR1 and CDR2 are drawn from the germline V gene: SGHRS, YFSETQ. The full study reports these points: Bulk unsorted PBMC profiling prevented conclusive comparison of naive and antigen-experienced compartments. The CMV infection status of donors was not known, potentially confounding age-related changes in expanded clonotypes. Estimates of total diversity based on one million sequenced T cells were considered lower bounds and underestimates. Observed TCR beta diversity per million T cells fell roughly linearly with age, and a significant reduction was already apparent by age roughly 41. Compared with the aged group, the long-lived group had more naive CD4+ T cells, fewer expanded clones and increased TCR diversity, suggesting age selection. A strong correlation was found between observed TCR beta diversity and the percentage of naive T cells measured by flow cytometry.

Regarding this clonotype: It lacks a known antigen. An end of the junction does not agree with germline; a read error may underlie this.

Preparation of the library involved 5' RACE. The sequencer was an Illumina HiSeq 2500. A second PCR of roughly 6 to 11 cycles was run with a J-beta primer mix and a sample-barcoded 5' primer. A template-switch 5' adaptor carrying 12 random nucleotides introduced a unique molecular identifier onto each TCR beta cDNA molecule. Each sample yielded at least 2.5 million CDR3-containing paired-end reads. The Mint cDNA synthesis kit, primed by a TRBC-specific oligonucleotide, was used to synthesize first-strand cDNA from all RNA. All cDNA was treated with uracil-DNA glycosylase and then went through a first 18-cycle PCR with the universal primers M1SS and BC2_uni_R. On the authors' methods: For normalization, 1 million high-quality reads were randomly selected from each sample, with every read carrying a distinct molecular identifier. Instead of being binned into consensus sequences, reads with shared molecular identifiers were discarded. MiTCR, set to a Q25 quality threshold and the strictest error-elimination algorithm, was used for CDR3 identification, clonotype clustering and error correction. A nonparametric unseen species model with Euler transformation was used to estimate a lower bound on total TCR beta diversity. Starting from the raw public reads, TCRdb applied fastp trimming at Q25, assembled clones with MiXCR and retained in-frame beta chains. Rows with a matching CDR3 protein are joined into one entry that keeps the most common DNA and genes. TCRdb, not the authors, supplied the V and J calls. A total of 900,000 to 950,000 distinct CDR3 sequences appear in this sample, just under 30% of them only once. 10% of the sample goes to the ten largest clones.

Donors were 40 or so systemically healthy Caucasian individuals from Russia aged roughly 6 to 90 years. Roughly 10 milliliters of peripheral blood were drawn from each donor into EDTA-treated Vacutainer tubes. Ficoll-Paque density-gradient centrifugation was used to isolate PBMCs, with at least 7 million per sample. Trizol reagent was used to extract total RNA from PBMCs, with at least 5.5 micrograms per sample. For every donor, an aliquot of PBMCs went through flow cytometry to measure the percentages of naive CD45RAhigh/CD27high T cells. These data were likewise used in another study, on T cells of mothers and their children. That second publication adds: The donors were nine systemically healthy Caucasian individuals, made up of three mothers and their six children. cDNA synthesis used all of the extracted RNA, with roughly 1.5 ug of RNA in each 15 ul reaction. Sample barcodes and 2-4 random nucleotides were added via the M1S primer in the second PCR. Over 8 million TCR beta CDR3 reads came from each mother, compared with approximately 2.8 million reads from each child. TCR recombination output is similarly shaped by thymic selection in related and unrelated pairs, with a minor effect exerted by inherited differences. Related mother-child pairs always showed normalized repertoire overlap that was slightly higher than in unrelated mother-child pairs, though the difference was never significant. With a sensitivity of approximately 96 clones per million clonotypes, no persistent microchimeric T cell clones were detected. To look for features that set related mother-child pairs apart from unrelated individuals, the researchers ran deep NGS to compare the TCR beta repertoires of mothers and children. On average, the children were roughly 11 +/- 4 years old, while the mothers were about 37 +/- 4 years old. After adapters were ligated using NEBNext reagents, the libraries underwent 100+100 nt paired-end sequencing on an Illumina HiSeq 2000. To avoid cross-contamination, the mother libraries and the child libraries were prepared a month apart and sequenced in separate runs. Between about 500,000 and 2,100,000 distinct TCR beta clonotypes were identified per donor. Naive TCR beta clonotypes were estimated from low-frequency clonotypes matched to each donor's FACS-determined naive share, without sorting.

The clonotype originates from a woman aged 40 to 50 in good health. Material for sequencing was blood. The chain is made from TRBV5-1 and TRBJ2-5, with a weak D call of TRBD2 (6 bases match). The CDR3 protein: CASRLGGQETQYF. The nucleotide sequence is given as TGCGCCAGCAGATTGGGAGGCCAAGAGACCCAGTACTTC.